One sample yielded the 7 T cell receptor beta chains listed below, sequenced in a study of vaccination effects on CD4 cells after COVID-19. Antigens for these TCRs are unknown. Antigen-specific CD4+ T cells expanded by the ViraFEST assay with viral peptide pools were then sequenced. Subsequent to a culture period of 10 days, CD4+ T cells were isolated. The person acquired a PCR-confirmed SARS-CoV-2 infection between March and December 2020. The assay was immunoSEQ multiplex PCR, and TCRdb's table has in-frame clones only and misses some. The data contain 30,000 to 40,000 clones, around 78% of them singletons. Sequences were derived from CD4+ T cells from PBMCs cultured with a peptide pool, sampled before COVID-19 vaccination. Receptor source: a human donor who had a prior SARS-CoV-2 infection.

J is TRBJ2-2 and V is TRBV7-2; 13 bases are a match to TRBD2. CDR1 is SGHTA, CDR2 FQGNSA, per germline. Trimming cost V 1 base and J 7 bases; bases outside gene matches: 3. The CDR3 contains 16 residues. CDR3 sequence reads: CASSLERTSGGGELFF. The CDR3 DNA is TGTGCCAGCAGCTTAGAAAGGACTAGCGGGGGCGGGGAGCTGTTTTTT.

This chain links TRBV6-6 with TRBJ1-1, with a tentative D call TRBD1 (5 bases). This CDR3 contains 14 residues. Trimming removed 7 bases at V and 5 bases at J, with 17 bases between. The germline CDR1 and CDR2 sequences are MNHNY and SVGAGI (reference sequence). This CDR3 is CASISHMGETEAFF. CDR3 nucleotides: TGTGCCAGCATCTCCCACATGGGGGAGACTGAAGCTTTCTTT.

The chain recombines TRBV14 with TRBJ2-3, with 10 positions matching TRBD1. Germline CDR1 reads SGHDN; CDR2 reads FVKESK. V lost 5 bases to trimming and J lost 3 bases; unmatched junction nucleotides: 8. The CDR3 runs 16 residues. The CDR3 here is CASSTRGQGGTDTQYF. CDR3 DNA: TGTGCCAGCAGCACCCGTGGACAGGGGGGAACAGATACGCAGTATTTT.

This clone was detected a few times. Here the CDR3 reads CAWSVPRQGPEKLFF. As DNA, the CDR3 is TGTGCCTGGAGTGTACCCCGACAGGGACCTGAAAAACTGTTTTTT. The V call is TRBV30, the J call TRBJ1-4, with 7 nucleotides matching TRBD1. The CDR3 runs 15 residues. Germline V gives CDR1 GTSNPN, CDR2 SVGIG (reference sequence). J was trimmed by 7 bases and V by 0 bases; bases with no gene match: 8.

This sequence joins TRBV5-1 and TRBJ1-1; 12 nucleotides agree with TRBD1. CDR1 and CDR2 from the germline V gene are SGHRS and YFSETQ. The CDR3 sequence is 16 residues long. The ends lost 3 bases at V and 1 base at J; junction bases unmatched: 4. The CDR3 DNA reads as TGCGCCAGCAGCTCCGGGACAGGGGGCGGGAACACTGAAGCTTTCTTT. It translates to CASSSGTGGGNTEAFF.

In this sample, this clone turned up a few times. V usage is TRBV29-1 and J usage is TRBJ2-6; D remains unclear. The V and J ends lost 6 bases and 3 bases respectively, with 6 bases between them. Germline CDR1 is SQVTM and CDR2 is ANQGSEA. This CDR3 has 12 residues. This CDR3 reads CSVDHGANVLTF. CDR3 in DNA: TGCAGCGTGGACCATGGGGCCAACGTCCTGACTTTC.

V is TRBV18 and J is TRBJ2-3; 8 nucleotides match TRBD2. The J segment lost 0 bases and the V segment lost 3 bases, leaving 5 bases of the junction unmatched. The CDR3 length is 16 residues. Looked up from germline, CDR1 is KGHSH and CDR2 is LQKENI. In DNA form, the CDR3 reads TGTGCCAGCTCACCCCCGGGACTAGAAAGCACAGATACGCAGTATTTT. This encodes CASSPPGLESTDTQYF.